The source of this T cell receptor beta chain is a study of blood T cell repertoires in COVID-19. On the study more broadly: The United States, Italy and Spain supplied acute and convalescent COVID-19 samples. PBMCs, B-cell-depleted T cells, or T cells were the source of the cDNA or gDNA that made up the material.

TCRdb's copy holds only in-frame clones and misses some; the assay was immunoSEQ multiplex PCR. This table has approximately 330,000 clones, 86% appearing once. Participant ages covered about 18 to 95 years across about 25 US areas. Participant-given clinical history determined each cohort assignment. CDR1 is MDHEN and CDR2 is SYDVKM in the germline V gene. This CDR3 region has 16 residues. Trimming cost V 4 bases and J 4 bases; bases outside gene matches: 11. In this sample, this clone turned up a few times. V and J are TRBV28 and TRBJ1-2, with 8 bases lining up with TRBD1. Sequenced sample: PBMCs or T cells enriched from blood (not recorded which). The receptor was derived from a woman aged 40 to 49 with acute COVID-19. CDR3 DNA: TGTGCCAGCAGTTCCCCGAACAGGGGGTGGTTCTATGGCTACACCTTC. Protein: CASSSPNRGWFYGYTF.